This passage covers 14 T cell receptor beta chains from one sample sequenced in a study of blood T cell repertoires in COVID-19. The assay was immunoSEQ multiplex PCR, and TCRdb's table has in-frame clones only and misses some. The table shows around 250,000 clones, with around nine tenths occurring only once. Sequencing was done on a sample of peripheral blood. Receptor source: a woman in her 70s with COVID-19, enrolled during active disease.

This sequence joins TRBV6-2 or TRBV6-3 and TRBJ1-3; no reliable D call. Deletions cut 6 bases from V and 3 bases from J, with 9 bases between. CDR1 and CDR2 (germline): MNHEY, SVGEGT. This CDR3 has 13 amino acids. The CDR3 here is CASSRGNGNTIYF. CDR3 bases: TGTGCCAGCAGCCGAGGGAATGGAAACACCATATATTTT.

This clone was seen a few times. V is TRBV6-5 and J is TRBJ1-2; D remains ambiguous. The germline gives CDR1 MNHEY, CDR2 SVGAGI. The CDR3 sequence is 13 residues long. Deletions cut 8 bases from V and 2 bases from J, with 12 bases between. Written as DNA, the CDR3 is TGTGCCAGCGGCCAAAGGGAGAACTATGGCTACACCTTC. It codes for CASGQRENYGYTF.

The chain is built from TRBV28 and TRBJ1-2; 12 nucleotides agree with TRBD1. This CDR3 is built from 16 residues. J lost 4 bases, V lost 6 bases, and 9 bases had no gene match. Germline assignment: CDR1 MDHEN and CDR2 SYDVKM. The CDR3 spells CASSRDRGHISYGYTF. The CDR3 DNA follows: TGTGCCAGCAGCCGGGACAGGGGGCACATATCCTATGGCTACACCTTC.

The V gene is TRBV2, the J gene TRBJ1-3; D uncertain. V lost 5 bases, J lost 0 bases, and 8 bases lay in between. The CDR3 is 14 amino acids. Looked up from germline, CDR1 is SNHLY and CDR2 is FYNNEI. CDR3 amino acids: CASSSGSSGNTIYF. Written as DNA, the CDR3 is TGTGCCAGCAGTTCAGGAAGCTCTGGAAACACCATATATTTT.

This clone was detected only a few times. The chain couples TRBV19 to TRBJ2-7, with 9 bases that match TRBD1. V shed 5 bases, J shed 2 bases, and the junction held 7 bases outside the gene matches. Germline V CDR1 and CDR2: LNHDA, SQIVND (reference sequence). This CDR3 spans 15 amino acids. The DNA for the CDR3 is TGTGCCAGTAGTCCACAGGGGGCTGGCACCTACGAGCAGTACTTC. Translating it yields CASSPQGAGTYEQYF.

J is TRBJ2-7 and V is TRBV7-3; TRBD1 matches 9 bases. Germline loops: CDR1 SGHTA, CDR2 FQGTGA. The CDR3 sequence is 14 residues long. Trimming at V came to 2 bases and at J to 6 bases, leaving 5 bases not matched to a gene. The CDR3 region has the DNA TGTGCCAGCAGCTTACAGGGACAGGGTGGCGAGCAGTACTTC. Its translation: CASSLQGQGGEQYF.

The gene calls are TRBV12-5 and TRBJ2-1, with D possibly being TRBD1 (6 bases). The germline V gene has CDR1 LGHNT and CDR2 FRNRAP. The CDR3 runs to 17 residues. V was trimmed by 4 bases and J by 10 bases, leaving 26 bases between them. CDR3 residues: CASGSFSVGGLGREQFF. CDR3 nucleotide sequence: TGTGCTAGTGGTTCCTTCTCGGTTGGGGGCCTTGGGCGAGAGCAGTTCTTC.

The DNA of the CDR3 is TGTGCCAGCAGTTTAACAGGGAATCGTAACACTGAAGCTTTCTTT. Translated: CASSLTGNRNTEAFF. The V call is TRBV6-5, the J call TRBJ1-1; weak D call: TRBD1 (6 bases). Trimming removed 4 bases at V and 2 bases at J, with 14 bases between. Germline V gene sequence: CDR1 MNHEY, CDR2 SVGAGI. The length of the CDR3 is 15 residues.

V and J are TRBV7-9 and TRBJ1-2, with D unclear. The CDR3 is 17 residues long. V was cut by 1 base and J by 8 bases, with 23 bases left in between. Germline CDR1 SEHNR, CDR2 FQNEAQ (reference sequence). This CDR3 is CASSLEDFLLTPRGYTF. Here the CDR3 DNA reads TGTGCCAGCAGCTTAGAAGATTTCCTTTTAACCCCCCGGGGCTACACCTTC.

This clone was seen once. The chain uses TRBV6-1 and TRBJ2-3; 8 bases fit TRBD2. The CDR3 covers 17 residues. V trimming: 2 bases; J trimming: 1 base; junction bases outside the gene matches: 8. CDR1 and CDR2 (germline): MNHNS, SASEGT. The CDR3 DNA reads as TGTGCCAGCAGTGAATTCGGGGGGGCAGGGGGCACAGATACGCAGTATTTT. This translates into CASSEFGGAGGTDTQYF.

The genes are TRBV10-3 and TRBJ2-2; TRBD2 is a possible D gene (5 bases). The CDR3 is 15 residues long. Germline CDR1 and CDR2: ENHRY and SYGVKD. Trimming shortened V by 6 bases and J by 7 bases, and 18 bases separated the two germline ends. The CDR3 DNA reads TGTGCCATCAGCCCTCTCCCGGTGGAGGACGGGGAGCTGTTTTTT. Translation gives CAISPLPVEDGELFF.

V and J are TRBV4-2 and TRBJ1-6; D not certain. This CDR3 is 17 amino acids long. The V gene's germline CDR1 is LGHNA and CDR2 YNFKEQ. The V gene lost 1 base and the J gene lost 7 bases, with 17 bases spanning the gap. CDR3 in amino acids: CASSQVSRAGGNSPLHF. CDR3 sequence (DNA): TGTGCCAGCAGCCAAGTTTCGAGGGCCGGCGGAAATTCACCCCTCCACTTT.

This clone was picked up a small number of times. The rearrangement uses TRBV24-1 and TRBJ2-7, with 9 bases matching TRBD1. In germline, CDR1 is KGHDR, CDR2 SFDVKD. V lost 4 bases, J lost 4 bases, and 7 bases stayed unmatched. CDR3 length equals 15 residues. The CDR3 nucleotides read TGTGCCACCAGTGACCCCGGGACAGGGTCTTACGAGCAGTACTTC. This sequence encodes CATSDPGTGSYEQYF.

The rearrangement joins TRBV19 to TRBJ2-2, with TRBD2 matching over 12 bases. Germline V gene data show CDR1 as LNHDA and CDR2 as SQIVND (reference sequence). The CDR3 runs 17 residues. The J segment lost 6 bases and the V segment lost 6 bases, leaving 11 bases of the junction unmatched. As DNA, the CDR3 is TGTGCCAGTAGCCCCTCTAGCGGGAGGGCCCTACCCGGGGAGCTGTTTTTT. Its translation is CASSPSSGRALPGELFF.